This T cell receptor beta chain appears in the sequencing data of a study of blood T cell repertoires in COVID-19. The assay was immunoSEQ multiplex PCR, and TCRdb's table has in-frame clones only and misses some. The sample holds under 150,000 clones; around 83% are singletons and the top ten take about a tenth. This sequence originates from a man aged 40-49 years with active or convalescent COVID-19. The sequencing sample was made of peripheral blood.

Here the CDR3 reads CASSLRGQGTYSNQPQHF. DNA for the CDR3: TGTGCCAGCAGTCTGAGAGGACAGGGAACTTATAGCAATCAGCCCCAGCATTTT. The V and J genes are TRBV5-5 and TRBJ1-5, with 8 positions matching TRBD1. V dropped 5 bases and J dropped 0; count of bases not matched to a gene: 13. The CDR3 is 18 amino acids. Germline-derived CDR1 and CDR2 are SGHKS and YYEKEE (reference sequence).